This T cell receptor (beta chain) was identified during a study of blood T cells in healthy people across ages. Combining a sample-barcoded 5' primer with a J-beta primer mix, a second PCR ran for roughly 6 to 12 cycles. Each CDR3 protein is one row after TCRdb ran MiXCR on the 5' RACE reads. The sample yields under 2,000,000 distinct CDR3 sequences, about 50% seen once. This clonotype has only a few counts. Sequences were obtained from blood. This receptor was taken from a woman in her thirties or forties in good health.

CDR3: CASSQGRLAGGLETQYF. The CDR3 coding sequence is TGCGCCAGCAGCCAAGGCCGGCTAGCGGGGGGGCTTGAGACCCAGTACTTC. The chain recombines TRBV4-3 with TRBJ2-5, with 12 positions matching TRBD2. In germline, CDR1 is LGHNA, CDR2 YSLEER. The CDR3 is 17 residues long. Trimming took 1 base from V and 5 from J; bases not matched to a gene: 8.